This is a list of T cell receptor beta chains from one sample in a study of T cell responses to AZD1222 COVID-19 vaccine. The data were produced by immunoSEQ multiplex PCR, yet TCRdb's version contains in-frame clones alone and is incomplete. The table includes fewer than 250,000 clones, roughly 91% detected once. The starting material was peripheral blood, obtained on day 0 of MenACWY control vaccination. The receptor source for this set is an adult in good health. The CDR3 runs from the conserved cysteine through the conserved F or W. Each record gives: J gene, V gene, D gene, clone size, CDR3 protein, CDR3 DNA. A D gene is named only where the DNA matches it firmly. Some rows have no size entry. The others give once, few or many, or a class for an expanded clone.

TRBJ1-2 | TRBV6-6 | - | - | CASIHGGGKGGYTF | TGTGCCAGCATCCATGGGGGAGGCAAGGGCGGCTACACCTTC
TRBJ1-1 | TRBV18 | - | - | CASSPLGGTEAFF | TGTGCCAGCTCACCACTGGGGGGGACTGAAGCTTTCTTT
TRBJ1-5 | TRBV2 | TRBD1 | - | CASSDLQGASQPQHF | TGTGCCAGCAGCGATCTACAGGGGGCAAGTCAGCCCCAGCATTTT
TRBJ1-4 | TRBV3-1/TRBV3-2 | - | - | CASSQTATRGKLFF | TGTGCCAGCAGCCAAACCGCTACTCGGGGAAAACTGTTTTTT
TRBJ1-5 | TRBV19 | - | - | CASSRRSNQPQHF | TGTGCCAGTAGTAGACGGAGCAATCAGCCCCAGCATTTT
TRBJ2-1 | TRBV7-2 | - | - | CASSLGSGLFF | TGTGCCAGCAGCTTAGGTTCGGGTCTGTTCTTC
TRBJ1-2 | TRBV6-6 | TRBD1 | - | CASTPSGDRASGYTF | TGTGCCAGCACCCCCTCGGGGGACAGGGCCAGTGGCTACACCTTC
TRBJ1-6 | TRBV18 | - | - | CASSQSSYNSPLHF | TGTGCCAGCTCCCAGAGCTCCTATAATTCACCCCTCCACTTT
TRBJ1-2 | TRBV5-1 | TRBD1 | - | CASSPRVLGQGAFYGYTF | TGCGCCAGCAGCCCCCGGGTCTTGGGACAGGGGGCGTTCTATGGCTACACCTTC
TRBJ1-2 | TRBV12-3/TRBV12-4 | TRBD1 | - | CASSSGQGYGYTF | TGTGCCAGCAGTTCGGGACAGGGGTATGGCTACACCTTC
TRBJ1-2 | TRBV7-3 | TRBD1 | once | CASSLGDRGYGYTF | TGTGCCAGCAGCTTAGGGGACAGGGGCTATGGCTACACCTTC
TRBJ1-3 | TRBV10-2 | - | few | CASKRDGNSGNTIYF | TGCGCCAGCAAAAGGGACGGAAACTCTGGAAACACCATATATTTT
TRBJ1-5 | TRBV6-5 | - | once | CASNPGPINQPQHF | TGTGCCAGCAACCCGGGACCGATCAATCAGCCCCAGCATTTT
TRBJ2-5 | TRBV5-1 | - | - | CASSLAGVQETQYF | TGCGCCAGCAGCTTGGCAGGGGTTCAAGAGACCCAGTACTTC
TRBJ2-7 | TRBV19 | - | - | CASSIGGRSEQYF | TGTGCCAGTAGTATAGGAGGGAGGAGCGAGCAGTACTTC
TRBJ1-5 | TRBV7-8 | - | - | CASSLARGAAINQPQHF | TGTGCCAGCAGCTTAGCTCGGGGGGCCGCAATAAATCAGCCCCAGCATTTT
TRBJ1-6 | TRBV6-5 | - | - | CASGGASYNSPLHF | TGTGCCAGCGGGGGGGCCTCCTATAATTCACCCCTCCACTTT
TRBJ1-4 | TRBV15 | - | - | CATSRDLSLSSEKLFF | TGTGCCACCAGCAGAGATTTAAGCCTATCGAGTGAAAAACTGTTTTTT
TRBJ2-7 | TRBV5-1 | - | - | CAHEPCYEQYF | TGCGCCCACGAACCCTGCTACGAGCAGTACTTC
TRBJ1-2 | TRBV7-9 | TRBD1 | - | CASSPGTAYGYTF | TGTGCCAGCAGCCCAGGGACAGCCTATGGCTACACCTTC
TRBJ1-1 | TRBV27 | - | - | CASQYYRGSEAFF | TGTGCCAGCCAATACTACCGGGGATCTGAAGCTTTCTTT
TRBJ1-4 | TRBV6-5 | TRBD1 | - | CASSNGRGQGKLFF | TGTGCCAGCAGTAACGGCAGGGGGCAAGGAAAACTGTTTTTT
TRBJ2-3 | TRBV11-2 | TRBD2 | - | CASSLRLRASGGSDTQYF | TGTGCCAGCAGCTTACGTTTGCGCGCTAGCGGGGGGTCAGATACGCAGTATTTT
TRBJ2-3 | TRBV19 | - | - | CASSTTHKDTQYF | TGTGCCAGTAGTACCACACATAAAGATACGCAGTATTTT
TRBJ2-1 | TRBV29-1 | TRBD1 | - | CSGRGGAGEQFF | TGCAGCGGGAGAGGGGGCGCAGGTGAGCAGTTCTTC
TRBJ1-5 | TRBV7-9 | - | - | CASSGTSASNQPQHF | TGTGCCAGCAGTGGGACATCGGCAAGCAATCAGCCCCAGCATTTT
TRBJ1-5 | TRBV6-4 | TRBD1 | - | CASRYRGKNNQPQHF | TGTGCCAGCAGATACAGGGGGAAAAACAATCAGCCCCAGCATTTT
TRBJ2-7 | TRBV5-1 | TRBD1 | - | CASSLGTGLYEQYF | TGCGCCAGCAGCTTGGGGACAGGGTTGTACGAGCAGTACTTC
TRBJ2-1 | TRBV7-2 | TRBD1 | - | CASSPGTGDHNEQFF | TGTGCCAGCAGCCCCGGGACAGGAGATCACAATGAGCAGTTCTTC
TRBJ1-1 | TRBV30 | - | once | CAWTQVSAEAFF | TGTGCCTGGACTCAAGTATCAGCTGAAGCTTTCTTT
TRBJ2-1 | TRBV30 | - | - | CAWSESWAGFSYNEQFF | TGTGCCTGGTCCGAGTCGTGGGCGGGGTTTTCCTACAATGAGCAGTTCTTC
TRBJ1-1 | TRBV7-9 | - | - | CASSRTAANTEAFF | TGTGCCAGCAGCCGGACAGCGGCGAACACTGAAGCTTTCTTT
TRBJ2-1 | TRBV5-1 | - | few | CASSLGGGAFYNEQFF | TGCGCCAGCAGCTTAGGAGGGGGGGCCTTCTACAATGAGCAGTTCTTC
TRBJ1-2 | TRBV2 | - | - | CARTSGQPYGYTF | TGTGCCAGGACCTCCGGACAACCCTATGGCTACACCTTC
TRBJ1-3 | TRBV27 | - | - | CASRALSSGNTIYF | TGTGCCAGTCGGGCCTTGAGCTCTGGAAACACCATATATTTT
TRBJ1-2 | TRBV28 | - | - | CASSLIGTAYGYTF | TGTGCCAGCAGTTTGATCGGGACGGCCTATGGCTACACCTTC
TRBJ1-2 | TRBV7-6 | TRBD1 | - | CASSLDGTGGDYGYTF | TGTGCCAGCAGCTTAGATGGGACAGGGGGCGACTATGGCTACACCTTC
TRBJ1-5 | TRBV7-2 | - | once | CASSSQGSPNQPQHF | TGTGCCAGCAGCTCCCAGGGTAGCCCAAATCAGCCCCAGCATTTT
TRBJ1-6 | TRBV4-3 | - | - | CASSQTGSNSPLHF | TGCGCCAGCAGCCAAACAGGGAGTAATTCACCCCTCCACTTT
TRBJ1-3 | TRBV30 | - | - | CAWSRPAGRLNTIYF | TGTGCCTGGAGCCGCCCCGCAGGGCGCTTAAACACCATATATTTT
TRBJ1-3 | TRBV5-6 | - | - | CASSSLDSKSGNTIYF | TGTGCCAGCAGCTCCCTAGATTCGAAGTCTGGAAACACCATATATTTT
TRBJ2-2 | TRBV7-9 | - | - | CASSLGQVTGELFF | TGTGCCAGCAGCTTAGGGCAGGTTACCGGGGAGCTGTTTTTT
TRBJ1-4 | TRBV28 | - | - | CASSLVGQPVNEKLFF | TGTGCCAGCAGTTTAGTCGGACAGCCAGTTAATGAAAAACTGTTTTTT
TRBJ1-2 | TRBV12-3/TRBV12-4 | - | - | CASSFQEVGYTF | TGTGCCAGCAGTTTTCAGGAGGTTGGCTACACCTTC